The rows below give T cell receptor beta chains drawn from one sample of a study of T cell changes during pregnancy in multiple sclerosis. TCRdb's table, derived via immunoSEQ multiplex PCR, lists solely in-frame clones and lacks some. This table has about 120,000 clones, roughly 92% appearing once. The sample consisted of peripheral blood, taken before pregnancy. The receptors shown here come from a female donor with multiple sclerosis, enrolled in a pregnancy study. Each CDR3 is given with its conserved first and last residue. D genes are given only for firm matches. Clone size is not always given. Where it is, it says once, few, many or a class for expanded clones.

D	J	size	V	DNA	CDR3
TRBD1	TRBJ2-7	.	TRBV28	TGTGCCAGCAGTTCCCTGGACAGGGGAAGCTACGAGCAGTACTTC	CASSSLDRGSYEQYF
.	TRBJ1-2	.	TRBV19	TGTGCCAGTAGTATCCCTGCAGGGAACTATGGCTACACCTTC	CASSIPAGNYGYTF
.	TRBJ1-4	.	TRBV5-1	TGCGCCAGCAGCTTGGAATATAATGAAAAACTGTTTTTT	CASSLEYNEKLFF
TRBD2	TRBJ2-1	once	TRBV15	TGTGCCACCAGCAGAGGAAGGGAGGGTGAGCAGTTCTTC	CATSRGREGEQFF
.	TRBJ1-4	.	TRBV30	TGTGCCTGGAGTGTAGGGGGTGAAAAACTGTTTTTT	CAWSVGGEKLFF
TRBD1	TRBJ1-1	.	TRBV18	TGTGCCAGCTCACCGGACAGGGTCACTGAAGCTTTCTTT	CASSPDRVTEAFF
TRBD1	TRBJ2-7	.	TRBV5-4	TGTGCCAGCAGCGGGATGGACAGGGCCTACGAGCAGTACTTC	CASSGMDRAYEQYF
.	TRBJ2-2	.	TRBV13	TGTGCCAGCAGCTGTACCGGGACACTCGGCGAGACGAACACCGGGGAGCTGTTTTTT	CASSCTGTLGETNTGELFF
.	TRBJ2-3	.	TRBV29-1	TGCAGCGTTGCGGGGTACACAGATACGCAGTATTTT	CSVAGYTDTQYF
.	TRBJ2-1	.	TRBV13	TGTGCCAGCAGCTGGGGAGCACAAACTAGCCATCCGAATAATGAGCAGTTCTTC	CASSWGAQTSHPNNEQFF